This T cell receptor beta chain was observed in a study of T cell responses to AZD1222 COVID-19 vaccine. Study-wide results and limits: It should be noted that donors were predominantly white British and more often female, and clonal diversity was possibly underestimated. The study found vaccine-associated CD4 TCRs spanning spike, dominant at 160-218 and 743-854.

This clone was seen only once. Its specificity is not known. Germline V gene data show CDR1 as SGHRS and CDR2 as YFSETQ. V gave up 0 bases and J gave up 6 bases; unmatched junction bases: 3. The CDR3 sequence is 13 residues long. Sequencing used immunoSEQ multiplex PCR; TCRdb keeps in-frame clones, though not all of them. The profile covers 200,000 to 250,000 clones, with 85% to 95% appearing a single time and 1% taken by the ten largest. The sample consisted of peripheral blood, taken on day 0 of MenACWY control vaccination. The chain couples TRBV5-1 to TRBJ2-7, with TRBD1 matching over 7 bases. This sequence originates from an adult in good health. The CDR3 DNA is TGCGCCAGCAGCTTGGAAGGGGGCACCGAGCAGTACTTC. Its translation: CASSLEGGTEQYF.